One T cell receptor beta chain is described in this entry. There are 14 residues in the CDR3. Germline V gene data show CDR1 as SGHNT and CDR2 as YYREEE (reference sequence). The junction had 5 bases not matched to a gene; V was cut back by 0 bases and J by 9 bases. On sorted subsets, replicate PCRs used about 200 ng DNA, or about 33,000 T cell genomes. Some clones are missing from TCRdb's copy, which holds only in-frame ones; the method was immunoSEQ multiplex PCR. The sample includes about 1.4 million clones, about 96% of them seen just once. These data come from a study of shared clonotypes between healthy human individuals.

The rearrangement uses TRBV5-4 and TRBJ2-1; 8 positions agree with TRBD2. Material for sequencing was naive CD4+ T cells sorted from blood. Subset here: CD45RA+ positively selected. The TCR originated in a young man in good health. CDR3 DNA: TGTGCCAGCAGCTTGGAGGTAGCGGGAAGTGAGCAGTTCTTC. Protein sequence: CASSLEVAGSEQFF.